The 23 T cell receptor beta chains below all came from one sample that was sequenced in a study of blood T cell repertoires in COVID-19. Only in-frame clones appear in the TCRdb table, and some are missing; sequencing was by immunoSEQ multiplex PCR. Of over 110,000 clones detected, about 76% appear once; the ten largest clones hold around 12%. Sequenced input: peripheral blood. The receptors were gathered from a man of 80 years or more with acute or convalescent COVID-19.

The rearrangement joins TRBV2 to TRBJ2-5, with a weak D call TRBD2 (5 bases). This CDR3 has 13 residues. V was clipped by 6 bases and J by 4 bases, with 12 bases between them. Per germline, CDR1 SNHLY and CDR2 FYNNEI. The CDR3 DNA is TGTGCCAGCAGCCTAGAGGCGGGAGAGACCCAGTACTTC. Translating gives CASSLEAGETQYF.

The J gene is TRBJ2-1, the V gene TRBV5-4; 7 bases are shared with TRBD1. The CDR3 contains 16 residues. V dropped 3 bases and J dropped 5; count of bases not matched to a gene: 11. The germline V gene has CDR1 SGHNT and CDR2 YYREEE (reference sequence). This chain's CDR3 is CASSSKRQGTHNEQFF. The CDR3 DNA sequence: TGTGCCAGCAGCTCCAAAAGACAGGGAACTCACAATGAGCAGTTCTTC.

The V call is TRBV4-1, the J call TRBJ2-3; 7 bases line up with TRBD2. The CDR3 runs to 17 residues. In germline, CDR1 is MGHRA, CDR2 YSYEKL. Losses at the gene ends were 0 bases for V and 3 bases for J; bases not matched to a gene: 9. Here the CDR3 DNA reads TGCGCCAGCAGCCAAGAGGGTAGCGGGTCTGGTACAGATACGCAGTATTTT. Protein sequence: CASSQEGSGSGTDTQYF.

V and J are TRBV5-1 and TRBJ1-1; D remains ambiguous. Germline V gene data show CDR1 as SGHRS and CDR2 as YFSETQ. V was pared by 1 base and J by 3 bases, with 7 bases between. The length of the CDR3 is 13 residues. The CDR3 DNA is TGCGCCAGCAGCTTGAATCGGGACACTGAAGCTTTCTTT. It encodes CASSLNRDTEAFF.

V and J are TRBV2 and TRBJ2-5; TRBD1 agrees at 9 bases. With V trimmed by 1 base and J by 1 base, 1 base remained unmatched. This CDR3 contains 15 residues. Germline values: CDR1 SNHLY, CDR2 FYNNEI. The CDR3 sequence is CASSEGGQGQETQYF. In DNA form, the CDR3 reads TGTGCCAGCAGTGAAGGGGGACAGGGCCAAGAGACCCAGTACTTC.

The V and J genes are TRBV19 and TRBJ2-1, with TRBD2 matching 8 bases. The CDR3 length is 16 residues. V shed 5 bases, J shed 4 bases, and the junction held 10 bases outside the gene matches. The germline CDR1 and CDR2 sequences are LNHDA and SQIVND (reference sequence). DNA of the CDR3: TGTGCCAGTAGTCCCCAGACGGGGGGGAGATACAATGAGCAGTTCTTC. Amino acid sequence: CASSPQTGGRYNEQFF.

This chain joins TRBV7-9 and TRBJ1-6, with 10 bases lining up with TRBD1. CDR3 length equals 16 residues. V was pared by 5 bases and J by 7 bases, with 8 bases of the junction left unmatched. Germline CDR1 reads SEHNR; CDR2 reads FQNEAQ (reference sequence). The CDR3 DNA reads TGTGCCAGCAGCCCGGGGGGACAGGGGAGCAATTCACCCCTCCACTTT. This codes for CASSPGGQGSNSPLHF.

This clone was seen more than once but under ten times. The chain carries TRBV5-4 and TRBJ1-2, with no clear D. Between the trimmed V and J ends, which lost 4 bases and 2 bases, there was a span of 15 bases. Germline V CDR1 and CDR2: SGHNT, YYREEE (reference sequence). The CDR3 runs 15 residues. CDR3 amino acids: CASSDTPGSNYGYTF. CDR3 bases: TGTGCCAGCAGCGACACACCCGGGAGCAACTATGGCTACACCTTC.

The rearrangement joins TRBV14 to TRBJ2-1; unclear D gene. The CDR3 loop spans 16 amino acids. The V gene lost 0 bases and the J gene lost 4 bases, with 13 bases spanning the gap. The V gene's germline CDR1 is SGHDN and CDR2 FVKESK. The CDR3 bases are TGTGCCAGCAGCCAAGAATTAGTATACGGTTACAATGAGCAGTTCTTC. This translates into CASSQELVYGYNEQFF.

The table lists this clone with a few counts. The chain employs TRBV6-4 and TRBJ2-6; D might be TRBD1 (5 bases). Trimming cost V 3 bases and J 1 base, with 10 bases left between them. The CDR3 has 16 residues. Germline CDR1 MRHNA, CDR2 SNTAGT. The CDR3 DNA follows: TGTGCCAGCAGTGAGGTCAGGGCATCTGGGGCCAACGTCCTGACTTTC. Amino acid sequence: CASSEVRASGANVLTF.

This clone was counted only a few times. V gene TRBV15 combines with J gene TRBJ2-1; 8 bases map to TRBD1. Trimming took 5 bases from V and 8 from J; bases not matched to a gene: 2. The CDR3 covers 12 residues. Germline lookup yields CDR1 LNHNV and CDR2 YYDKDF (reference sequence). The CDR3 here is CATSGQGDEQFF. The CDR3 coding sequence is TGTGCCACCAGCGGACAGGGTGATGAGCAGTTCTTC.

This chain links TRBV19 with TRBJ2-2; TRBD1 agrees at 7 bases. The V segment lost 5 bases and the J segment 1 base; nucleotides outside the gene matches: 7. Germline lookup yields CDR1 LNHDA and CDR2 SQIVND (reference sequence). This CDR3 comprises 16 residues. The chain's CDR3 is CASSPQGELNTGELFF. CDR3 DNA: TGTGCCAGTAGTCCCCAGGGGGAGTTGAACACCGGGGAGCTGTTTTTT.

J is TRBJ1-2 and V is TRBV6-6; no clear D. CDR1 MNHNY and CDR2 SVGAGI come from the germline V gene (reference sequence). Trimming stripped 6 bases from V and 0 bases from J, with 11 bases between. The CDR3 is made up of 14 amino acids. CDR3 nucleotide sequence: TGTGCCAGCAGGGCGGAACCAACTAACTATGGCTACACCTTC. It is translated as CASRAEPTNYGYTF.

This chain uses TRBV6-4 with TRBJ1-4, with D possibly TRBD1 on 6 matching bases. This CDR3 has 13 residues. V lost 9 bases and J lost 8, with 16 bases in between. Germline V gene sequence: CDR1 MRHNA, CDR2 SNTAGT. The CDR3 sequence is CARVGGGEEKLFF. DNA of the CDR3: TGTGCCAGGGTGGGAGGGGGTGAAGAAAAACTGTTTTTT.

The V and J genes are TRBV7-9 and TRBJ2-1; TRBD1 matches at 10 bases. The CDR3 runs 16 residues. Germline V CDR1 and CDR2: SEHNR, FQNEAQ (reference sequence). V gave up 5 bases and J gave up 0 bases; unmatched junction bases: 4. The DNA for the CDR3 is TGTGCCAGCAGCGGTTGGACAGGGGGCTCCTACAATGAGCAGTTCTTC. Its translation: CASSGWTGGSYNEQFF. The variable domain in full, completed from reference TRBV7-9 and TRBJ2-1, reads DTGVSQNPRHKITKRGQNVTFRCDPISEHNRLYWYRQTLGQGPEFLTYFQNEAQLEKSRLLSDRFSAERPKGSFSTLEIQRTEQGDSAMYLCASSGWTGGSYNEQFFGPGTRLTVL.

The chain links TRBV5-6 to TRBJ1-4; possible D gene TRBD1, 5 bases. V shed 0 bases and J shed 7 bases, with 10 bases lying between them. This CDR3 spans 14 amino acids. Germline assignment: CDR1 SGHDT and CDR2 YYEEEE. This chain's CDR3 is CASSLVGAGEKLFF. CDR3 nucleotides: TGTGCCAGCAGCTTGGTTGGGGCCGGTGAAAAACTGTTTTTT.

This rearrangement joins TRBV13 to TRBJ2-7; perhaps TRBD2 as D (5 bases). This CDR3 is built from 12 residues. The V gene's germline CDR1 is PRHDT and CDR2 FYEKMQ (reference sequence). The V and J ends lost 6 bases and 5 bases respectively, with 11 bases between them. The CDR3 loop reads CASSEGSDEQYF. CDR3 nucleotide sequence: TGTGCCAGCAGTGAGGGATCCGACGAGCAGTACTTC.

This chain joins TRBV6-1 and TRBJ2-7; D perhaps matches TRBD1 (5 bases). Trimming cost V 3 bases and J 5 bases, with 17 bases left between them. The CDR3 covers 15 residues. In germline, CDR1 is MNHNS, CDR2 SASEGT. The DNA for the CDR3 is TGTGCCAGCAGTGAGGTTATAGGGGTAGGCAACGAGCAGTACTTC. This sequence encodes CASSEVIGVGNEQYF.

In its sample, this clone was seen a few times. The gene calls are TRBV18 and TRBJ1-2; 7 bases are shared with TRBD1. V lost 4 bases, J lost 5 bases, and 4 bases stayed unmatched. There are 13 residues in the CDR3. Germline assignment: CDR1 KGHSH and CDR2 LQKENI. The CDR3 is CASSRDSAYGYTF. CDR3 bases: TGTGCCAGCTCACGGGACAGCGCATATGGCTACACCTTC. Together with reference TRBV18 and TRBJ1-2, the CDR3 gives the full variable domain: NAGVMQNPRHLVRRRGQEARLRCSPMKGHSHVYWYRQLPEEGLKFMVYLQKENIIDESGMPKERFSAEFPKEGPSILRIQQVVRGDSAAYFCASSRDSAYGYTFGSGTRLTVV.

The V and J genes are TRBV27 and TRBJ2-3; no clear D. The CDR3 is 13 amino acids. Trimming took off 4 bases at V and 1 base at J, with 6 bases between the two ends. Germline V CDR1 and CDR2: MNHEY, SMNVEV (reference sequence). CDR3 loop: CASSSSRTDTQYF. The CDR3 DNA follows: TGTGCCAGCAGTTCCTCTCGCACAGATACGCAGTATTTT.

The gene calls are TRBV19 and TRBJ2-7; TRBD2 might be the D (6 bases). V shed 5 bases and J shed 6 bases, with 20 bases lying between them. CDR1 and CDR2 (germline): LNHDA, SQIVND (reference sequence). This CDR3 spans 15 amino acids. The CDR3 loop reads CASSWVGGTRTEQYF. CDR3 bases: TGTGCCAGTAGTTGGGTGGGGGGTACTCGTACCGAGCAGTACTTC. The complete variable domain, with remaining parts taken from reference TRBV19 and TRBJ2-7, reads DGGITQSPKYLFRKEGQNVTLSCEQNLNHDAMYWYRQDPGQGLRLIYYSQIVNDFQKGDIAEGYSVSREKKESFPLTVTSAQKNPTAFYLCASSWVGGTRTEQYFGPGTRLTVT.

This clone was observed a few times. The V gene is TRBV18, the J gene TRBJ1-1; D is perhaps TRBD1 (5 bases). V lost 3 bases and J 7 bases, leaving 12 bases between the germline ends. The germline V gene has CDR1 KGHSH and CDR2 LQKENI. This CDR3 spans 13 amino acids. The CDR3 here is CASSPGAQGEAFF. DNA for the CDR3: TGTGCCAGCTCACCTGGGGCGCAGGGTGAAGCTTTCTTT.

The chain couples TRBV5-1 to TRBJ1-3; 9 bases align to TRBD1. This CDR3 contains 16 residues. Per the germline V gene, CDR1 is SGHRS and CDR2 is YFSETQ. V lost 0 bases and J lost 6; bases outside the gene matches: 7. CDR3 DNA: TGCGCCAGCAGCTTGGGCTTGACAGGGGGTCAAAACACCATATATTTT. This gives the protein CASSLGLTGGQNTIYF. The whole variable domain, remainder taken from reference TRBV5-1 and TRBJ1-3, is KAGVTQTPRYLIKTRGQQVTLSCSPISGHRSVSWYQQTPGQGLQFLFEYFSETQRNKGNFPGRFSGRQFSNSRSEMNVSTLELGDSALYLCASSLGLTGGQNTIYFGEGSWLTVV.